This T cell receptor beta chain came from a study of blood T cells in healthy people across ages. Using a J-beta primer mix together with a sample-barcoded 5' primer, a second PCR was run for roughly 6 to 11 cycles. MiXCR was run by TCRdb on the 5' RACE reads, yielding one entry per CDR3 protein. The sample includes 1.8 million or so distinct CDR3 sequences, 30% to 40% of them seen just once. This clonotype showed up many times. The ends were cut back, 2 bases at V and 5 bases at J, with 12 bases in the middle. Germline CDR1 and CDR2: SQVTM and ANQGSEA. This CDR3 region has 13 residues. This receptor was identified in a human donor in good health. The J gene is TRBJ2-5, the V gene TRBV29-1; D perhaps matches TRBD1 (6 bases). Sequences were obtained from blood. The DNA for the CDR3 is TGCAGCGTTGAACAGGGGCTCGGTGAGACCCAGTACTTC. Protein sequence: CSVEQGLGETQYF.